This T cell receptor beta chain was sequenced during a study of T-cell memory formation after mild COVID-19. Study-wide results and limits: The finding that pre-infection memory included some responding clones suggested that cross-reactive memory joined. The authors did not confirm SARS-CoV-2 specificity of second-wave clones peaking day 37.

Concerning this clonotype: Its antigen is still unknown.

TCRdb reanalysed the 5' RACE reads using MiXCR and keeps one entry per CDR3 protein. The table has over 95,000 distinct CDR3 sequences, 22% seen once; the top ten hold 40% to 50%. This CDR3 is built from 16 residues. Trimming shortened V by 4 bases and J by 2 bases, and 18 bases separated the two germline ends. Germline V CDR1 and CDR2: SEHNR, FQNEAQ (reference sequence). V and J are TRBV7-9 and TRBJ2-7; TRBD1 is a possible D gene (6 bases). Sequenced input: PBMCs or a T cell subset sorted from them (not recorded which). This TCR came from a man between 18 and 35 years old who had mild COVID-19 (a few samples of this study predate the infection). Cell type and time point are not known. The CDR3 spells CASSSATGLKTYEQYV. Written as DNA, the CDR3 is TGTGCCAGCAGCTCGGCTACAGGGCTGAAAACCTACGAGCAGTACGTC.